This T cell receptor (beta chain) was captured by sequencing in a study of Ad26.COV2.S vaccination and SARS-CoV-2 variants. At the level of the study: Donor was one of the participants in the Ad26.COV2.S arm of the COV1001 trial.

Measured with immunoSEQ multiplex PCR; TCRdb has only the in-frame clones, and not every one. The sample lists around 300,000 clones; around 89% were seen once. This clone was recorded once. Its antigen remains unidentified. General study points: The placebo group had lower spike-specific TCR breadth than the vaccine recipients did. Vaccine recipients and placebo recipients showed similar non-spike TCR breadth.

Losses at the gene ends were 5 bases for V and 4 bases for J; bases not matched to a gene: 10. Per germline, CDR1 SGHTA and CDR2 FQGNSA. The length of the CDR3 is 16 residues. Sample treatment: around 19 received Ad26.COV2.S at low or high dose, single or two shots; about 5 received placebo; per-sample allocation not given. All samples were drawn on day 63, counting from the first vaccine or placebo injection. What was given as vaccine was an Ad26 vector encoding Wuhan-strain SARS-CoV-2 spike. The source was peripheral blood, collected in a trial of Ad26.COV2.S vaccine versus placebo. The sequence was obtained from a person aged 18-65 years who received the Ad26.COV2.S COVID-19 vaccine or a placebo. This chain connects TRBV7-2 to TRBJ2-3; the match to TRBD1 covers 9 bases. The CDR3 sequence is CASSHTGGLLSDTQYF. CDR3 nucleotides: TGTGCCAGCAGCCATACAGGGGGCTTGTTATCAGATACGCAGTATTTT.